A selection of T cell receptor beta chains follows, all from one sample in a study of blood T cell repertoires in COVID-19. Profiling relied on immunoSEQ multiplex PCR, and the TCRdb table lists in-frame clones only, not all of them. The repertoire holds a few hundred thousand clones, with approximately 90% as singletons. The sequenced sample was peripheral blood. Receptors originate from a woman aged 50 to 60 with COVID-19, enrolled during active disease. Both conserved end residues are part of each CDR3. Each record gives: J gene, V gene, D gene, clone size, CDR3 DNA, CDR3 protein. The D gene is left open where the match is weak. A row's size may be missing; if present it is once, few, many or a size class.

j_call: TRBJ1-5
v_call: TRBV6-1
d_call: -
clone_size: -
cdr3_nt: TGTGCCAGCAGTGAAGCCCCAGGGTACAATCAGCCCCAGCATTTT
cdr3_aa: CASSEAPGYNQPQHF

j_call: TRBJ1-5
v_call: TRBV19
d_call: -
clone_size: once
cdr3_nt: TGTGCCAGTCTCACCACTCTCGGGGCGGGAGGAAATCAGCCCCAGCATTTT
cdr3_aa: CASLTTLGAGGNQPQHF

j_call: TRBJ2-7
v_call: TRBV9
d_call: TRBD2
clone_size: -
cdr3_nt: TGTGCCAGCAGCGCCCGACTAGCGGGGGGACCCTACGAGCAGTACTTC
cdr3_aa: CASSARLAGGPYEQYF

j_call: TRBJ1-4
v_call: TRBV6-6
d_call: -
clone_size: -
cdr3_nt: TGTGCCACTAAGGGAGCGGGTAATGAAAAACTGTTTTTT
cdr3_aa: CATKGAGNEKLFF

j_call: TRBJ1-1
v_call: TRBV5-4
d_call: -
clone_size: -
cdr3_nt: TGTGCCAGCAGCCTTACTGGGAACACTGAAGCTTTCTTT
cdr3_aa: CASSLTGNTEAFF

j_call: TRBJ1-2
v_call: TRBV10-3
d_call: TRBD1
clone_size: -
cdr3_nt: TGTGCCATCATGGATTCCACAGGGGGCCCCGTCTATGGCTACACCTTC
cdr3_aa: CAIMDSTGGPVYGYTF

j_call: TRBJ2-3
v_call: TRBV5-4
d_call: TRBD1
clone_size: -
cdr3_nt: TGTGCCAGCAGCTTGGCACAGGGGATAGTAGATACGCAGTATTTT
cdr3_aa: CASSLAQGIVDTQYF

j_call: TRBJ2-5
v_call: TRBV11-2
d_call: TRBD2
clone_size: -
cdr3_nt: TGTGCCAGCAGCCATATCCTGGGACTAGTGGGAGAGACCCAGTACTTC
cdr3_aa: CASSHILGLVGETQYF

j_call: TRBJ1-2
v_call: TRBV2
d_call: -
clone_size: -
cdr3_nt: TGTGCCAGCAGTGTCTACGGCTACACCTTC
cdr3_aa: CASSVYGYTF

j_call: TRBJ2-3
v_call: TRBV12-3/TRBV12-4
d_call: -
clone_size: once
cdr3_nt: TGTGCCAGCTCACAACCCGGGGGACGAACGCAGTATTTT
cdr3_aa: CASSQPGGRTQYF

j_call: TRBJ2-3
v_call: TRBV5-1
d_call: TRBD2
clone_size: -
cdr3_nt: TGCGCCAGCAGCTTCGCGGGAGTCGATACGCAGTATTTT
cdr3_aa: CASSFAGVDTQYF

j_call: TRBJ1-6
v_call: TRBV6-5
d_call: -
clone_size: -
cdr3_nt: TGTGCCAGCAGGGAGACAGGACCCCTCCACTTT
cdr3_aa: CASRETGPLHF

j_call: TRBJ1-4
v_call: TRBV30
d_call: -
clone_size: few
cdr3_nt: TGTGCCTGGAGTGTCGGGAGGGAAGGTGAAAAACTGTTTTTT
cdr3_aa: CAWSVGREGEKLFF

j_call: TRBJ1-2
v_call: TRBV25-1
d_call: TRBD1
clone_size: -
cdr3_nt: TGTGCCAGCAGTGAGACAGGGGCTGGGTATGGCTACACCTTC
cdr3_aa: CASSETGAGYGYTF

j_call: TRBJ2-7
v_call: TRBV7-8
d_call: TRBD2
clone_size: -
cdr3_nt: TGTGCCAGCAGCCCCCGAGCTAGCGGGGGGGCGGAGCAGTACTTC
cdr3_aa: CASSPRASGGAEQYF

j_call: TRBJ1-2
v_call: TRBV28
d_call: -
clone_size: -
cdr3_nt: TGTGCCAGCAGTTTAACGAACACCTGGGGCTACACCTTC
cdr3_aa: CASSLTNTWGYTF

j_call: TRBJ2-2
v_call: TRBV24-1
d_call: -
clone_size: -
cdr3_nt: TGTGCCACCAGTGATATGCAGGGCCTGGGGATGATGTTTTTT
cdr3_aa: CATSDMQGLGMMFF

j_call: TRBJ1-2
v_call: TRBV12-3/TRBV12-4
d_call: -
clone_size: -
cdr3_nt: TGTGCCAGCAGTTTCCCAGGCCCGACCAGCTACACCTTC
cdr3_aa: CASSFPGPTSYTF

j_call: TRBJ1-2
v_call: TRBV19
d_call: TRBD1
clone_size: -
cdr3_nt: TGTGCCAGTAGTATAGTGGGGACAGGGCACTATGGCTACACCTTC
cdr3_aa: CASSIVGTGHYGYTF

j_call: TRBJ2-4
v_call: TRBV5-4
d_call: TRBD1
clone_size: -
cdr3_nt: TGTGCCAGCAGCTTGGCAGGGGGCCGGGCCAAAAACATTCAGTACTTC
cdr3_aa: CASSLAGGRAKNIQYF

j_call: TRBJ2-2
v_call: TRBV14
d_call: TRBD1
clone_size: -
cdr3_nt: TGTGCCAGCAGCCATTTCATCAACTCCGGGACAGGGAAGGTCGGGGAGCTGTTTTTT
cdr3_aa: CASSHFINSGTGKVGELFF

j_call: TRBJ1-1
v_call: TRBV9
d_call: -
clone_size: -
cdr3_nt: TGTGCCAGCAGCTCCGGAGTGGCGGCTGAAGCTTTCTTT
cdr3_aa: CASSSGVAAEAFF

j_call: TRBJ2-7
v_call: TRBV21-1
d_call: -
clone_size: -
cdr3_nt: TGTGCCAGCAGCAAAGGAGGGAGGGGGAGCTACGAGCAGTACTTC
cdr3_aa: CASSKGGRGSYEQYF

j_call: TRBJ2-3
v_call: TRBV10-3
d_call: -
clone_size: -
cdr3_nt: TGTGCCATACGGTCCCTGAGCACAGATACGCAGTATTTT
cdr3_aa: CAIRSLSTDTQYF

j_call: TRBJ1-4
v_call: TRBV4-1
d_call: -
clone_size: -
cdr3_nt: TGCGCCAGCAGCCAAGAATCGGCCTCCAGCGGTGAAAAACTGTTTTTT
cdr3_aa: CASSQESASSGEKLFF

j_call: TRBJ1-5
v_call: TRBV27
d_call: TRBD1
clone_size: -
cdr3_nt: TGTGCCAGCAGCCTACAGGGGAGCAATCAGCCCCAGCATTTT
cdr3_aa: CASSLQGSNQPQHF

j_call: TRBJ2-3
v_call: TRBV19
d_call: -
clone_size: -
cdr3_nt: TGTGCCAGTAGTATTGGAGGCGGGGGCCCAGATACGCAGTATTTT
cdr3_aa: CASSIGGGGPDTQYF

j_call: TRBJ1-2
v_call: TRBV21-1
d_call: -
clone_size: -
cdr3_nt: TGTGCCAGCAGCAAAACCAGACAGGCCTTCGATGGCTACACCTTC
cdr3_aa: CASSKTRQAFDGYTF

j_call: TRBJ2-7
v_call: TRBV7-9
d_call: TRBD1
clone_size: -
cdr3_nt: TGTGCCAGCAGCTCCCACCCGGGACAGTCCTTCGAGGTAGACGAGCAGTACTTC
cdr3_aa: CASSSHPGQSFEVDEQYF

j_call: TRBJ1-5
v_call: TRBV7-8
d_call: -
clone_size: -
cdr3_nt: TGTGCCAGCAGCTACCTGCGGCAGACCTACAATCAGCCCCAGCATTTT
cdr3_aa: CASSYLRQTYNQPQHF

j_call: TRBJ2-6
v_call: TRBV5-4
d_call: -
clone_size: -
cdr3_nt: TGTGCCAGCAGCTTATCAGGGTGGTCGTTCGGGGCCAACGTCCTGACTTTC
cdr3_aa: CASSLSGWSFGANVLTF

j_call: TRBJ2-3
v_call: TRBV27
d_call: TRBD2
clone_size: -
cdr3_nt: TGTGCCAGCAGTTTGTCTCGGCGGGGGGGATACACAGATACGCAGTATTTT
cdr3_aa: CASSLSRRGGYTDTQYF

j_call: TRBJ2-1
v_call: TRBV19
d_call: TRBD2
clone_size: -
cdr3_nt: TGTGCCAGTAGTGCAAAGGGACTAGCGGGGGGCCAGCAGTTCTTC
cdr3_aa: CASSAKGLAGGQQFF

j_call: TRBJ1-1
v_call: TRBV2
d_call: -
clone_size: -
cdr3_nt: TGTGCCAGCAGTGAAAAGAGGATCACTGAAGCTTTCTTT
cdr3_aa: CASSEKRITEAFF

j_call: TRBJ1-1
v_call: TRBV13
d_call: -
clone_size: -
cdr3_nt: TGTGCCAGCAGCTTCCAGGGGAACACTGAAGCTTTCTTT
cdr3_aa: CASSFQGNTEAFF

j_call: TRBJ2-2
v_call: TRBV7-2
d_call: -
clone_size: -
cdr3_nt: TGTGCCAGCAGCTTAGCACCCGGCGGGGAGCTGTTTTTT
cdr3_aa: CASSLAPGGELFF

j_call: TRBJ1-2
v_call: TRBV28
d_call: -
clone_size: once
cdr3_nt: TGTGCCAGCAATCCTGCCGGCTATGGCTACACCTTC
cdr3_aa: CASNPAGYGYTF

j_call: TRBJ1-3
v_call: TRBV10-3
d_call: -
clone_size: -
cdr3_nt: TGTGCCATCAAATCCGGGGGAAACACCATATATTTT
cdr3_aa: CAIKSGGNTIYF

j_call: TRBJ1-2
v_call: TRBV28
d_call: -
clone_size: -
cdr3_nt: TGTGCCAGCAGTTTATGGAGGGGGTCGGATGGCTACACCTTC
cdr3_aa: CASSLWRGSDGYTF

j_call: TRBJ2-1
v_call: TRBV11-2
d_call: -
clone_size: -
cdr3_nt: TGTGCCAGCAGCTTAGCGGGTGGGTCCTACAATGAGCAGTTCTTC
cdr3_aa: CASSLAGGSYNEQFF

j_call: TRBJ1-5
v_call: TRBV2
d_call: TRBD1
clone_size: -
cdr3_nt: TGTGCCAGCAGTGGAATAAGGAGGGGACAGGGGACCAGCAATCAGCCCCAGCATTTT
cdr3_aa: CASSGIRRGQGTSNQPQHF

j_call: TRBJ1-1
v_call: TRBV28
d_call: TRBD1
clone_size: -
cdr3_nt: TGTGCCAGCAGTTTGACCACAGGGGTTCACACTGAAGCTTTCTTT
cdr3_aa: CASSLTTGVHTEAFF

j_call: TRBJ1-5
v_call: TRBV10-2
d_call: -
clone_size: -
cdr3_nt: TGCGCCAGCAGTGATGCCCCCGGGGGTAGCCATCAGCCCCAGCATTTT
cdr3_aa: CASSDAPGGSHQPQHF

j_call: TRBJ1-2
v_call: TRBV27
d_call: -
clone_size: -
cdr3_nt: TGTGCCAGCAGTTTAGGCGGAAACTATGGCTACACCTTC
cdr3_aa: CASSLGGNYGYTF

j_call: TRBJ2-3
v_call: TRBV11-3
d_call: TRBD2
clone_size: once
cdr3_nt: TGTGCCAGCAGCTTTGCTAGCGGGGGGGCCGGAACAGATACGCAGTATTTT
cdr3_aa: CASSFASGGAGTDTQYF

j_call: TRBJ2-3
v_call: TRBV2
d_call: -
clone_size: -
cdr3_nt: TGTGCCCCTCCGGGACTCTCAGATACGCAGTATTTT
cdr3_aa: CAPPGLSDTQYF

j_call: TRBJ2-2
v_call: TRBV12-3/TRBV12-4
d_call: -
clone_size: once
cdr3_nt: TGTGCCAGCAGTTTGCGTGCCACCGGGGAGCTGTTTTTT
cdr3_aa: CASSLRATGELFF

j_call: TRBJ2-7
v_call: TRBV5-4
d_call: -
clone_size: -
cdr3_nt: TGTGCCAGCAGCTACCGTGGAGGGGTGGGGGAGCAGTACTTC
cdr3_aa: CASSYRGGVGEQYF

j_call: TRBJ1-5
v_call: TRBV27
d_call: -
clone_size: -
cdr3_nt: TGTGCCAGCAGTTTACGCATCGAGTCAGGGAGCAATCAGCCCCAGCATTTT
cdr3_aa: CASSLRIESGSNQPQHF

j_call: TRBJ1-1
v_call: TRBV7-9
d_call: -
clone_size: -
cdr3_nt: TGTGCCAGCAGCTTAGAGGGAGGTACTGAAGCTTTCTTT
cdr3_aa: CASSLEGGTEAFF

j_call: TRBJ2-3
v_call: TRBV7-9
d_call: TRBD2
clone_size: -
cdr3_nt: TGTGCCAGCAGAAGCGGGGGGGCCCCGGGAGATACGCAGTATTTT
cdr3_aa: CASRSGGAPGDTQYF

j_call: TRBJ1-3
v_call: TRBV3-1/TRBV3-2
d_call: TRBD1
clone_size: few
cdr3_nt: TGTGCCAGCAGCTTTTATCGGGACAGCTCTGGAAACACCATATATTTT
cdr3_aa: CASSFYRDSSGNTIYF

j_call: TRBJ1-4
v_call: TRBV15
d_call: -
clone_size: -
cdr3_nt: TGTGCCACCAGCAGAGAGAGGCCCGCCGGGAGGGAAAAACTGTTTTTT
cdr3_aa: CATSRERPAGREKLFF

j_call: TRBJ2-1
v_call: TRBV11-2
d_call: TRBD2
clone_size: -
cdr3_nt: TGTGCCAGCAGCCTATCTAGCGGGGGTTTCAATGAGCAGTTCTTC
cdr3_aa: CASSLSSGGFNEQFF

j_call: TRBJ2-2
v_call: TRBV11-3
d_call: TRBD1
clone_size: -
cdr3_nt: TGTGCCAGCCATACGGGGACAGGGGGCGGAGTAGGTACCGGGGAGCTGTTTTTT
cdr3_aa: CASHTGTGGGVGTGELFF